This entry concerns a single T cell receptor (beta chain). The data were taken from a study of blood T cell repertoires in COVID-19. About the research overall: Samples taken during acute and convalescent COVID-19 were collected in the United States, Italy and Spain.

This CDR3 is 14 amino acids long. V was trimmed by 3 bases and J by 8 bases, leaving 13 bases between them. The germline V gene encodes CDR1 KGHSH and CDR2 LQKENI. Seattle enrolled patients during active infection and tracked them longitudinally. Original handling: Amplification of reference gene primers provided the estimated nucleated cell counts. The protocol was immunoSEQ multiplex PCR, while the TCRdb copy is restricted to in-frame clones and leaves out a portion. V and J calls and clone size come straight from that table; D and trimming were deduced from the DNA. The sample has nearly 350,000 clones, about 89% seen once; the top ten hold about 6.3%.

The genes are TRBV18 and TRBJ1-4; D remains ambiguous. Sequenced: peripheral blood. This receptor was obtained from a woman between 50 and 59 years old with COVID-19, enrolled during active disease. The CDR3 sequence: CASSPEGLREKLFF. The CDR3 DNA follows: TGTGCCAGCTCACCGGAGGGTCTACGCGAAAAACTGTTTTTT. Drawing the rest from reference TRBV18 and TRBJ1-4, the complete variable domain is NAGVMQNPRHLVRRRGQEARLRCSPMKGHSHVYWYRQLPEEGLKFMVYLQKENIIDESGMPKERFSAEFPKEGPSILRIQQVVRGDSAAYFCASSPEGLREKLFFGSGTQLSVL.